These 24 T cell receptor beta chains originate from one sample sequenced in a study of CD8 T cells in ankylosing spondylitis. A single record per CDR3 protein comes from TCRdb applying MiXCR to the 5' RACE reads. In the table there are about 130,000 distinct CDR3 sequences, approximately 7.3% of which are singletons. Sequenced input: blood, either unsorted or a sorted T cell fraction (not recorded which). The receptors stem from a female donor with ankylosing spondylitis or in good health (not recorded which).

Worth noting for this clonotype: Compared with germline, one end of the junction differs, possibly owing to a read error. This chain connects TRBV5-1 to TRBJ1-1; D possibly corresponds to TRBD1 (5 bases). This CDR3 region has 14 residues. Germline values: CDR1 SGHRS, CDR2 YFSETQ. CDR3 sequence reads: CASSLDGVGTEAFF. CDR3 DNA: TGCGCCAGCAGCTTGGATGGTGTCGGGACTGAAGCCTTCTTT. Drawing the rest from reference TRBV5-1 and TRBJ1-1, the complete variable domain is KAGVTQTPRYLIKTRGQQVTLSCSPISGHRSVSWYQQTPGQGLQFLFEYFSETQRNKGNFPGRFSGRQFSNSRSEMNVSTLELGDSALYLCASSLDGVGTEAFFGQGTRLTVV.

In its sample, this clonotype was seen many times. The chain combines TRBV12-3 or TRBV12-4 with TRBJ1-3; tentative D call: TRBD1 (6 bases). V lost 2 bases and J lost 0, with 14 bases in between. CDR3 length: 17 residues. The CDR3 coding sequence is TGTGCCAGCAGTTTATTTGTTGGACAGCTCTCTGGAAACACCATATATTTT. It translates to CASSLFVGQLSGNTIYF.

This clonotype was counted many times. CDR3 amino acids: CASSFGGKSNQPQHF. The CDR3 DNA reads TGTGCCAGCAGCTTTGGGGGCAAAAGCAATCAGCCCCAGCATTTT. This chain links TRBV5-6 with TRBJ1-5; weak D call: TRBD1 (6 bases). Per the germline V gene, CDR1 is SGHDT and CDR2 is YYEEEE. The CDR3 spans 15 residues. Trimming removed 2 bases at V and 1 base at J, with 10 bases between.

This clonotype showed up many times. This chain connects TRBV30 to TRBJ2-5; D perhaps matches TRBD1 (5 bases). Germline assignment: CDR1 GTSNPN and CDR2 SVGIG (reference sequence). V lost 3 bases and J 0 bases, leaving 5 bases between the germline ends. This CDR3 is 12 amino acids long. CDR3 loop: CAWRDNQETQYF. The CDR3 nucleotides read TGTGCCTGGAGGGACAACCAAGAGACCCAGTACTTC.

This clonotype was seen ten or more times. The CDR3 DNA is TGTGCCAGCAGCCCCATTCCGTCCGGGGGAAACACCATATATTTT. Amino acid sequence: CASSPIPSGGNTIYF. V gene TRBV7-6 combines with J gene TRBJ1-3; D unclear. Germline lookup yields CDR1 SGHVS and CDR2 FNYEAQ. This CDR3 is built from 15 residues. V was shortened by 5 bases and J by 4 bases, with 15 bases between the two germline ends.

In this sample, this clonotype turned up many times. V and J are TRBV5-1 and TRBJ2-5; a possible D gene is TRBD2 (6 bases). Trimming removed 0 bases at V and 4 bases at J, with 19 bases between. Germline V gene data show CDR1 as SGHRS and CDR2 as YFSETQ. The CDR3 is made up of 17 amino acids. The CDR3 region is CASSLGARGVARETQYF. The CDR3 DNA reads as TGCGCCAGCAGCTTGGGGGCGCGGGGAGTCGCGCGAGAGACCCAGTACTTC.

This clonotype was seen many times. The rearrangement links TRBV20-1 to TRBJ1-1; no clear D. Looked up from germline, CDR1 is DFQATT and CDR2 is SNEGSKA (reference sequence). V lost 3 bases and J 0 bases, leaving 8 bases between the germline ends. The CDR3 sequence is 13 residues long. DNA of the CDR3: TGCAGTGCTAGGAGGGAACTGAACACTGAAGCTTTCTTT. It is translated as CSARRELNTEAFF.

This clonotype showed up many times. The chain is built from TRBV18 and TRBJ1-1, with D possibly matching TRBD1 (5 bases). The CDR3 contains 16 residues. Germline CDR1 and CDR2: KGHSH and LQKENI. Trimming stripped 5 bases from V and 7 bases from J, with 23 bases between. Here the CDR3 DNA reads TGTGCCAGCTCATCCCTAATCAGGGTAGAGGCCAATGAAGCTTTCTTT. Amino acids: CASSSLIRVEANEAFF.

This clonotype was seen repeatedly, ten times or more. The chain joins TRBV4-1 to TRBJ1-2; tentative D call: TRBD1 (5 bases). CDR3 length equals 16 residues. Germline loops: CDR1 MGHRA, CDR2 YSYEKL. Trimming took off 0 bases at V and 1 base at J, with 12 bases between the two ends. DNA of the CDR3: TGCGCCAGCAGCCAAGAAAAGCAGGGTGGTAACTATGGCTACACCTTC. Its protein product is CASSQEKQGGNYGYTF.

The chain joins TRBV14 to TRBJ2-3, with TRBD2 matching 8 bases. The length of the CDR3 is 17 residues. CDR1 SGHDN and CDR2 FVKESK come from the germline V gene. J was trimmed by 1 base and V by 3 bases; bases with no gene match: 9. CDR3 amino acids: CASSQYIAGTRTDTQYF. The CDR3 nucleotides read TGTGCCAGCAGCCAGTATATAGCGGGGACCCGCACAGATACGCAGTATTTT.

This clonotype was counted many times. This chain links TRBV12-3 or TRBV12-4 with TRBJ1-5; 11 bases are a match to TRBD1. The CDR3 has 15 amino acids. J lost 6 bases, V lost 2 bases, and 3 bases had no gene match. CDR3 residues: CASSLKGQGGQPQHF. In nucleotides, the CDR3 is TGTGCCAGCAGTTTAAAGGGACAGGGGGGTCAGCCCCAGCATTTT.

In this sample, this clonotype turned up many times. The gene calls are TRBV9 and TRBJ1-6, with 10 bases lining up with TRBD1. CDR3 length: 15 residues. Germline CDR1 reads SGDLS; CDR2 reads YYNGEE. Trimming at V came to 3 bases and at J to 6 bases, leaving 3 bases not matched to a gene. DNA of the CDR3: TGTGCCAGCAGCGCGGGACAGGGGTCTAATTCACCCCTCCACTTT. It translates to CASSAGQGSNSPLHF.

This clonotype was recorded at least ten times. This chain joins TRBV20-1 and TRBJ2-1; 12 bases fit TRBD1. The ends lost 5 bases at V and 4 bases at J; junction bases unmatched: 6. Per germline, CDR1 DFQATT and CDR2 SNEGSKA (reference sequence). This CDR3 has 15 residues. Here the CDR3 DNA reads TGCAGTGCTGCCGGGACAGGGGGCCTTTACAATGAGCAGTTCTTC. It yields the protein CSAAGTGGLYNEQFF.

This clonotype was detected many times. V gene TRBV6-1 combines with J gene TRBJ2-1; TRBD2 matches 10 bases. The CDR3 totals 15 residues. Germline CDR1 and CDR2: MNHNS and SASEGT. Trimming took 4 bases from V and 8 from J; bases not matched to a gene: 8. Written as DNA, the CDR3 is TGTGCCAGCAGTGTCCAGCGGGGGGGCCCCCATGAGCAGTTCTTC. It encodes CASSVQRGGPHEQFF.

This clonotype has a handful of counts. This rearrangement joins TRBV7-2 to TRBJ1-5; D ambiguous. Trimming pared 0 bases from V and 7 bases from J, leaving 10 bases between. CDR3 length: 14 amino acids. The germline CDR1 and CDR2 sequences are SGHTA and FQGNSA. This CDR3 reads CASSLALTGQPQHF. CDR3 DNA sequence: TGTGCCAGCAGCTTAGCCTTAACTGGCCAGCCCCAGCATTTT. Full variable domain (remainder filled in from reference TRBV7-2 and TRBJ1-5): GAGVSQSPSNKVTEKGKDVELRCDPISGHTALYWYRQSLGQGLEFLIYFQGNSAPDKSGLPSDRFSAERTGGSVSTLTIQRTQQEDSAVYLCASSLALTGQPQHFGDGTRLSIL.

This clonotype was seen only once. Without the conserved terminal phenylalanine or tryptophan, this CDR3 likely stems from a read error. J is TRBJ2-3 and V is TRBV19; maybe TRBD2 (6 bases). The V end lost 7 bases, the J end lost 5 bases, and 10 bases lay between the germline ends. This CDR3 spans 12 amino acids. Germline values: CDR1 LNHDA, CDR2 SQIVND (reference sequence). The CDR3 region is CASMTEGDTQYS. CDR3 in DNA: TGTGCCAGTATGACGGAGGGAGATACGCAGTATTCT.

This clonotype has ten or more counts. The chain uses TRBV20-1 and TRBJ1-2, with D possibly TRBD1 on 5 matching bases. There are 13 residues in the CDR3. With 0 bases removed from V and 8 bases from J, the gap between germline ends came to 13 bases. Germline loops: CDR1 DFQATT, CDR2 SNEGSKA (reference sequence). CDR3 region: CSAREVGDEGYTF. The DNA of the CDR3 is TGCAGTGCTAGAGAGGTGGGGGACGAAGGCTACACCTTC.

This clonotype was observed many times. The chain links TRBV5-6 to TRBJ1-2; D is ambiguous. This CDR3 has 14 amino acids. Trimming removed 1 base at V and 0 bases at J, with 7 bases between. Germline V gene data show CDR1 as SGHDT and CDR2 as YYEEEE. In DNA form, the CDR3 reads TGTGCCAGCAGCTTGCAACAAGCTAACTATGGCTACACCTTC. This gives the protein CASSLQQANYGYTF.

The rearrangement joins TRBV7-2 to TRBJ1-2; D is undetermined. The V end was cut by 4 bases, the J end by 2 bases, with 14 bases between. The length of the CDR3 is 15 residues. Germline V CDR1 and CDR2: SGHTA, FQGNSA. The CDR3 sequence is CASSSLLSGNYGYTF. The CDR3 DNA follows: TGTGCCAGCAGCTCCCTTCTCTCAGGAAACTATGGCTACACCTTC.

This clonotype has a count of ten or more. The rearrangement links TRBV5-6 to TRBJ1-2; the match to TRBD1 covers 10 bases. From germline, CDR1 is SGHDT and CDR2 YYEEEE. The length of the CDR3 is 14 residues. J lost 3 bases, V lost 5 bases, and 4 bases had no gene match. The CDR3 here is CASSRQGAYYGYTF. The CDR3 nucleotides read TGTGCCAGCAGTCGACAGGGGGCCTACTATGGCTACACCTTC.

In this sample, this clonotype turned up many times. V usage is TRBV20-1 and J usage is TRBJ2-6; D is unresolved. V shed 1 base and J shed 1 base, with 5 bases lying between them. From germline, CDR1 is DFQATT and CDR2 SNEGSKA (reference sequence). The CDR3 spans 14 residues. DNA for the CDR3: TGCAGTGCTAGAGCAAGTTCTGGGGCCAACGTCCTGACTTTC. Amino acids: CSARASSGANVLTF.

At least ten counts were recorded for this clonotype. The chain couples TRBV5-5 to TRBJ2-7; a possible D gene is TRBD2 (6 bases). CDR1 is SGHKS, CDR2 YYEKEE, per germline (reference sequence). V was shortened by 0 bases and J by 4 bases, with 11 bases between the two germline ends. The CDR3 spans 14 residues. The CDR3 region is CASSLVEGTYEQYF. CDR3 DNA sequence: TGTGCCAGCAGCTTGGTGGAAGGGACTTACGAGCAGTACTTC. Full variable domain (remainder filled in from reference TRBV5-5 and TRBJ2-7): DAGVTQSPTHLIKTRGQQVTLRCSPISGHKSVSWYQQVLGQGPQFIFQYYEKEERGRGNFPDRFSARQFPNYSSELNVNALLLGDSALYLCASSLVEGTYEQYFGPGTRLTVT.

This clonotype has ten or more counts. The rearrangement joins TRBV4-1 to TRBJ2-5; 10 bases are a match to TRBD2. The trim removed 3 bases at V and 1 base at J, leaving 2 bases unmatched. Germline V gives CDR1 MGHRA, CDR2 YSYEKL. The CDR3 extends over 15 amino acids. The CDR3 region has the DNA TGCGCCAGCAGCCACAGCGGGGGGGGCCAAGAGACCCAGTACTTC. Its translation: CASSHSGGGQETQYF.

The table lists this clonotype with many counts. J is TRBJ1-2 and V is TRBV2; 8 bases line up with TRBD1. The V gene end was trimmed by 8 bases and the J gene end by 5 bases; junction bases not matched to a gene: 4. The CDR3 spans 12 residues. Germline values: CDR1 SNHLY, CDR2 FYNNEI. DNA for the CDR3: TGTGCCAGCCCCACAGGGGGGTATGGCTACACCTTC. Protein sequence: CASPTGGYGYTF.